One sample yielded the 15 T cell receptor beta chains listed below, sequenced in a study of cytomegalovirus exposure and HLA in healthy donors. PCR amplification relied on 60 Vbeta primers (plus 13 Jbeta primers). Repertoires were generated with immunoSEQ multiplex PCR, while TCRdb's copy carries only in-frame clones and drops some. The table for this sample gives about 88,000 clones. Sequenced: PBMCs. The receptors were sampled from a girl between 5 and 17 years old in good health and CMV-seropositive.

The chain carries TRBV27 and TRBJ2-1; 9 positions match TRBD1. The CDR3 covers 16 residues. J lost 5 bases, V lost 6 bases, and 11 bases had no gene match. The germline V gene encodes CDR1 MNHEY and CDR2 SMNVEV (reference sequence). The CDR3: CASRAAGQGSNNEQFF. DNA of the CDR3: TGTGCCAGCAGAGCCGCAGGACAGGGGTCTAACAATGAGCAGTTCTTC.

The gene calls are TRBV4-2 and TRBJ1-3; 9 nucleotides align to TRBD1. V dropped 4 bases and J dropped 1; count of bases not matched to a gene: 5. Germline CDR1 and CDR2: LGHNA and YNFKEQ. The CDR3 extends over 16 amino acids. In nucleotides, the CDR3 is TGTGCCAGCAGCCGAACCGGGACAGGGTCTGGAAACACCATATATTTT. Amino acid sequence: CASSRTGTGSGNTIYF.

V gene TRBV28 combines with J gene TRBJ2-2; TRBD1 agrees at 7 bases. From germline, CDR1 is MDHEN and CDR2 SYDVKM. The CDR3 spans 15 residues. The V gene end was trimmed by 3 bases and the J gene end by 3 bases; junction bases not matched to a gene: 4. This chain's CDR3 is CASSFRTGYTGELFF. In DNA, the CDR3 is TGTGCCAGCAGTTTTAGGACAGGCTACACCGGGGAGCTGTTTTTT.

This rearrangement joins TRBV5-6 to TRBJ1-2, with TRBD1 matching over 9 bases. The CDR3 totals 13 residues. The germline CDR1 and CDR2 sequences are SGHDT and YYEEEE. V trimming: 5 bases; J trimming: 9 bases; junction bases outside the gene matches: 8. The CDR3 DNA reads as TGTGCCAGCAGTCGGGACAGGGTCTCCAGCTACACCTTC. Translation gives CASSRDRVSSYTF. Combining the CDR3 with reference TRBV5-6 and TRBJ1-2 gives the whole variable domain DAGVTQSPTHLIKTRGQQVTLRCSPKSGHDTVSWYQQALGQGPQFIFQYYEEEERQRGNFPDRFSGHQFPNYSSELNVNALLLGDSALYLCASSRDRVSSYTFGSGTRLTVV.

The chain's CDR3 is CASSPDRSSGNTIYF. The CDR3 DNA is TGTGCCAGCTCACCAGACAGGAGCTCTGGAAACACCATATATTTT. The J gene is TRBJ1-3, the V gene TRBV18, with D tentatively TRBD1 (6 bases). The CDR3 runs 15 residues. Per the germline V gene, CDR1 is KGHSH and CDR2 is LQKENI. Trimming pared 2 bases from V and 0 bases from J, leaving 8 bases between.

The V gene is TRBV10-2, the J gene TRBJ2-3, with 8 bases lining up with TRBD2. With V trimmed by 8 bases and J by 4 bases, 5 bases remained unmatched. Germline-derived CDR1 and CDR2 are WSHSY and SAAADI. The CDR3 loop spans 13 amino acids. CDR3 sequence: CASLSGGADTQYF. The CDR3 region has the DNA TGCGCCAGCTTGAGCGGGGGTGCAGATACGCAGTATTTT.

The chain joins TRBV19 to TRBJ2-7; 9 nucleotides line up with TRBD1. V dropped 5 bases and J dropped 7; count of bases not matched to a gene: 15. There are 16 residues in the CDR3. Germline V CDR1 and CDR2: LNHDA, SQIVND (reference sequence). CDR3 in DNA: TGTGCCAGTAGTCAATCACGACAGGGGGAACCGGGGGAGCAGTACTTC. Protein sequence: CASSQSRQGEPGEQYF.

This chain uses TRBV11-3 with TRBJ2-1; 7 bases fit TRBD1. V lost 5 bases and J lost 7; bases outside the gene matches: 5. Germline V gives CDR1 SGHNT, CDR2 YENEEA. The CDR3 covers 13 residues. The CDR3 spells CASSAQQGNEQFF. The CDR3 DNA follows: TGTGCCAGCAGCGCCCAACAGGGGAATGAGCAGTTCTTC.

This chain connects TRBV29-1 to TRBJ1-2; D is possibly TRBD1 (6 bases). The CDR3 is 15 amino acids. Trimming took off 6 bases at V and 4 bases at J, with 21 bases between the two ends. Per the germline V gene, CDR1 is SQVTM and CDR2 is ANQGSEA. Written as DNA, the CDR3 is TGCAGCGTGCCGGATTCAGGGGTTTCCGCCTATGGCTACACCTTC. It is translated as CSVPDSGVSAYGYTF.

The chain recombines TRBV5-6 with TRBJ2-5; a weak D match, TRBD2 (6 bases). The CDR3 loop spans 14 amino acids. The V end lost 3 bases, the J end lost 7 bases, and 16 bases lay between the germline ends. Germline V gene lookup returns CDR1 SGHDT and CDR2 YYEEEE. This CDR3 reads CASSSSPGVGTQYF. The CDR3 DNA reads TGTGCCAGCAGCTCCTCTCCGGGGGTTGGGACCCAGTACTTC.

This chain links TRBV4-1 with TRBJ2-2; perhaps TRBD1 as D (6 bases). Trimming stripped 1 base from V and 7 bases from J, with 13 bases between. Germline lookup yields CDR1 MGHRA and CDR2 YSYEKL. This CDR3 comprises 15 residues. In DNA, the CDR3 is TGCGCCAGCAGCCAAGTTCCGCAGGGGCACGGGGAGCTGTTTTTT. It encodes CASSQVPQGHGELFF.

On this clone itself: One junction end disagrees with the germline gene, perhaps due to a read error. The chain has TRBV29-1 and TRBJ1-1; TRBD1 might be the D (6 bases). The CDR3 contains 13 residues. Germline CDR1 and CDR2: SQVTM and ANQGSEA. CDR3 sequence: CSVENRANTEDFF. CDR3 nucleotides: TGCAGCGTTGAGAACAGGGCGAACACTGAAGATTTCTTT.

V gene TRBV19 combines with J gene TRBJ1-1; D is unresolved. The CDR3 extends over 11 amino acids. V was clipped by 5 bases and J by 10 bases, with 11 bases between them. Germline CDR1 LNHDA, CDR2 SQIVND (reference sequence). The CDR3 here is CASSASSGAFF. The CDR3 nucleotides read TGTGCCAGTAGTGCGTCATCGGGAGCTTTCTTT.

CDR3 amino acids: CASSSHQTEAFF. For the CDR3, the DNA is TGTGCCAGCAGCTCACACCAAACTGAAGCTTTCTTT. This chain uses TRBV11-2 with TRBJ1-1; D is ambiguous. This CDR3 region has 12 residues. Per the germline V gene, CDR1 is SGHAT and CDR2 is FQNNGV. The V gene lost 4 bases and the J gene lost 5 bases, with 8 bases spanning the gap.

V usage is TRBV29-1 and J usage is TRBJ2-1, with 8 nucleotides matching TRBD1. The junction had 4 bases not matched to a gene; V was cut back by 8 bases and J by 1 base. The CDR3 is 13 residues long. Germline-derived CDR1 and CDR2 are SQVTM and ANQGSEA. CDR3 protein: CSLRQGSYNEQFF. CDR3 bases: TGCAGCTTACGACAGGGGTCCTACAATGAGCAGTTCTTC.